Sequencing of this T cell receptor (beta chain) was carried out in a study of control samples from healthy donors and cancer patients. The germline V and J ends were trimmed by 3 bases and 1 base, with 6 bases remaining between them. This CDR3 region has 13 residues. Germline CDR1 KGHSH, CDR2 LQKENI. Assay used: immunoSEQ multiplex PCR; TCRdb lists only in-frame clones, some missing. The sample has tens of thousands of clones; less than 95% are singletons. This clone has a single count. The sequence was collected from a woman in her thirties or forties with head and neck cancer. This chain uses TRBV18 with TRBJ1-1; D uncertain. Material for sequencing was PBMCs. The CDR3 bases are TGTGCCAGCTCACCTCACCAGAACACTGAAGCTTTCTTT. Encoded protein: CASSPHQNTEAFF.